Presented here are 5 T cell receptor beta chains from one specimen sequenced in a study of tumor-infiltrating lymphocytes in primary liver carcinoma. cDNA specific to TCR beta was made from roughly 500 ng of total RNA, with a constant-region primer employed for priming. Modified slightly, ARM-PCR produced TCR beta libraries over three nested multiplex PCR rounds. The first two PCR rounds, roughly 11 cycles each, used TRBV1-TRBV30 forward primers and a C-beta reverse primer. TCRdb processed the multiplex PCR reads anew with MiXCR; each CDR3 protein has one entry. Here the sample spans 310,000 or so distinct CDR3 sequences, 45% to 70% being singletons. They got blood RNA out of unsorted whole blood and also pulled out germline DNA. The specimen sequenced was peripheral blood. The receptor source for this set is a woman younger than 45 with primary liver carcinoma and hepatitis B virus infection.

Comment on this clonotype: A much larger clone lies one base from this, so it may be a read error. This likely comes from a read error, as the CDR3 has no conserved phenylalanine or tryptophan at its end. This rearrangement joins TRBV29-1 to TRBJ2-7; D is uncertain. The CDR3 has 15 amino acids. V was shortened by 0 bases and J by 0 bases, with 12 bases between the two germline ends. From germline, CDR1 is SQVTM and CDR2 ANQGSEA. The CDR3 DNA reads as TGCAGCGTTGAAGATCGATTTCGGAACTCCTACGAGCAGTACATC. It specifies CSVEDRFRNSYEQYI.

Details on this clonotype: The junction shows a germline mismatch at one end, possibly a read error. The chain has TRBV13 and TRBJ1-1; no definite D call. CDR1 and CDR2 (germline): PRHDT, FYEKMQ (reference sequence). The CDR3 spans 13 residues. CDR3: CTSSLLGSTEAFF. CDR3 DNA: TGTACCAGCAGCTTACTCGGCAGCACTGAAGCTTTCTTT.

This clonotype was seen repeatedly, ten times or more. The V and J genes are TRBV4-3 and TRBJ2-7, with D uncertain. V was clipped by 1 base and J by 6 bases, with 10 bases between them. CDR3 length equals 13 residues. Germline V gives CDR1 LGHNA, CDR2 YSLEER. The DNA of the CDR3 is TGCGCCAGCAGCCAAGGACTCCTTCTCGAGCAGTACTTC. It specifies CASSQGLLLEQYF.

This clonotype showed up just once. A much bigger clone sits one base away, suggesting this may be a read error. This chain joins TRBV12-3 or TRBV12-4 and TRBJ2-7; 9 nucleotides agree with TRBD2. The CDR3 is 17 residues long. V trimming: 2 bases; J trimming: 2 bases; junction bases outside the gene matches: 10. The CDR3, as DNA: TGTGCCAGCAGTTTATGGGGAGGACTAGCGAGACCCTACGAGCAGTACTTC. Protein product: CASSLWGGLARPYEQYF.

This CDR3 is CASTSRGGNEQFF. CDR3 bases: TGTGCCAGCACCAGCCGGGGGGGGAATGAGCAGTTCTTC. The chain joins TRBV6-2 or TRBV6-3 to TRBJ2-1, with 8 bases that match TRBD2. V gave up 7 bases and J gave up 7 bases; unmatched junction bases: 6. Looked up from germline, CDR1 is MNHEY and CDR2 is SVGEGT. CDR3 length equals 13 residues.